The present TCR beta chain was sequenced within a study of cytomegalovirus exposure and HLA in healthy donors. Healthy donors of bone marrow made up the group. A multiplex PCR was run with 60 Vbeta primers and 13 Jbeta primers. Assay: immunoSEQ multiplex PCR; the TCRdb copy retains only in-frame clones and omits some. Seen here are approximately 92,000 clones, approximately 81% observed once, and the top ten hold under 5.5%. Study results and limitations: Generally TCR sequences proved uncommon, though certain public TCRs appeared in numerous donors.

Notes on this clone: Antigen unknown.

Trimming removed 3 bases at V and 2 bases at J, with 22 bases between. CDR3 length: 18 amino acids. Germline lookup yields CDR1 SGDLS and CDR2 YYNGEE. This chain connects TRBV9 to TRBJ2-3; D is possibly TRBD2 (5 bases). The sequenced material came from PBMCs. This TCR came from a woman in her seventies in good health and CMV-seropositive. CDR3 DNA sequence: TGTGCCAGCAGCGGTAGAGATTCTGCTAGCTTGAACACAGATACGCAGTATTTT. Its protein is CASSGRDSASLNTDTQYF.